This T cell receptor beta chain is from a study of blood T cells in healthy people across ages. The germline V gene has CDR1 MNHEY and CDR2 SVGAGI. V was pared by 6 bases and J by 7 bases, with 21 bases between. This CDR3 has 15 amino acids. Through a sample-barcoded 5' primer and a J-beta primer mix, a second PCR was run for roughly 7 to 12 cycles. TCRdb analysed the 5' RACE reads with MiXCR anew, one entry per CDR3 protein. Among more than 650,000 distinct CDR3 sequences listed, 25% to 30% were seen once. The same sample was also used in a study of T cells of mothers and their children.

The V gene is TRBV6-5, the J gene TRBJ1-2; D remains unclear. The specimen sequenced was blood. This receptor was identified in a boy younger than 18 in good health. CDR3 sequence (DNA): TGTGCCAGCAGCGATTTGGACCGGGAAGGTTTTGGCTACACCTTC. It translates to CASSDLDREGFGYTF.